This T cell receptor (beta chain) was recorded in a study of T cell responses to AZD1222 COVID-19 vaccine. The study, taken as a whole, reports: Donors in the cohort were predominantly white British and more often female, and clonal diversity was possibly underestimated. Mapped onto spike, vaccine-associated CD4 TCRs spanned it and were dominant at 160-218 and 743-854. Reportedly, nearly half of unique spike TCRs recognized epitopes outside B.1.351/B.1.1.7 mutations.

Data came from immunoSEQ multiplex PCR; TCRdb stores just in-frame clones and leaves some out. The table has roughly 150,000 clones, around 87% seen once. The CDR3 is 15 residues long. Looked up from germline, CDR1 is LNHDA and CDR2 is SQIVND (reference sequence). Trimming cost V 3 bases and J 3 bases; bases outside gene matches: 8. On this clone itself: Its antigen is as yet unknown.

The sequencing used peripheral blood, collected on day 0 of AZD1222 vaccination. This TCR was sampled from an adult in good health. The chain has TRBV19 and TRBJ2-7; TRBD1 matches at 7 bases. The CDR3 coding sequence is TGTGCCAGTAGTATCGGTCAGGGGGTGGTCTACGAGCAGTACTTC. It translates to CASSIGQGVVYEQYF. The full variable domain, in which reference TRBV19 and TRBJ2-7 provide the parts outside the CDR3, is DGGITQSPKYLFRKEGQNVTLSCEQNLNHDAMYWYRQDPGQGLRLIYYSQIVNDFQKGDIAEGYSVSREKKESFPLTVTSAQKNPTAFYLCASSIGQGVVYEQYFGPGTRLTVT.